Below are 30 T cell receptor beta chains sequenced from a single sample in a study of blood T cell repertoires in COVID-19. Measured with immunoSEQ multiplex PCR; TCRdb has only the in-frame clones, and not every one. The sample gives tens of thousands of clones, over 75% of which show up once; more than 9% is in the top ten. The sample was peripheral blood. These receptors came from an older man with COVID-19, enrolled during active disease.

The chain has TRBV2 and TRBJ1-3; D perhaps matches TRBD1 (5 bases). The CDR3 consists of 15 residues. The germline gives CDR1 SNHLY, CDR2 FYNNEI. V shed 3 bases and J shed 0 bases, with 9 bases lying between them. The CDR3 protein is CASSDQGPSGNTIYF. CDR3 sequence (DNA): TGTGCCAGCAGTGACCAGGGCCCCTCTGGAAACACCATATATTTT. Full variable domain (missing parts from reference TRBV2 and TRBJ1-3): EPEVTQTPSHQVTQMGQEVILRCVPISNHLYFYWYRQILGQKVEFLVSFYNNEISEKSEIFDDQFSVERPDGSNFTLKIRSTKLEDSAMYFCASSDQGPSGNTIYFGEGSWLTVV.

The V gene is TRBV18, the J gene TRBJ1-3; 7 bases are a match to TRBD1. The CDR3 is 16 amino acids. Germline V gene lookup returns CDR1 KGHSH and CDR2 LQKENI. V lost 2 bases, J lost 1 base, and 5 bases stayed unmatched. The CDR3 DNA is TGTGCCAGCTCACCATTAGGGGGCCGGTCTGGAAACACCATATATTTT. Its protein product is CASSPLGGRSGNTIYF.

This sequence joins TRBV12-3 or TRBV12-4 and TRBJ1-6; no definite D call. Deletions cut 8 bases from V and 6 bases from J, with 11 bases between. The CDR3 extends over 13 amino acids. CDR3 nucleotides: TGTGCCAGCGGTACAGTCTCTAATTCACCCCTCCACTTT. Translated, it gives CASGTVSNSPLHF.

The V call is TRBV6-5, the J call TRBJ1-2; weak D call: TRBD1 (6 bases). Deletions cut 5 bases from V and 0 bases from J, with 13 bases between. Germline-derived CDR1 and CDR2 are MNHEY and SVGAGI. This CDR3 region has 15 residues. DNA of the CDR3: TGTGCCAGCAGTCAAACCGGGACACCTAACTATGGCTACACCTTC. Amino acid sequence: CASSQTGTPNYGYTF.

The chain links TRBV28 to TRBJ2-7; 7 nucleotides align to TRBD2. Germline V lookup: CDR1 MDHEN, CDR2 SYDVKM. This CDR3 spans 11 amino acids. V lost 10 bases and J lost 3; bases outside the gene matches: 3. The DNA for the CDR3 is TGTGCCATAGCGGGCTTCTACGAGCAGTACTTC. Its protein product is CAIAGFYEQYF. Variable domain in full (rest from reference TRBV28 and TRBJ2-7): DVKVTQSSRYLVKRTGEKVFLECVQDMDHENMFWYRQDPGLGLRLIYFSYDVKMKEKGDIPEGYSVSREKKERFSLILESASTNQTSMYLCAIAGFYEQYFGPGTRLTVT.

A single count supports this clone. The rearrangement uses TRBV7-2 and TRBJ1-1; 7 bases fit TRBD1. Losses at the gene ends were 7 bases for V and 0 bases for J; bases not matched to a gene: 8. Germline values: CDR1 SGHTA, CDR2 FQGNSA. The CDR3 runs to 15 residues. CDR3 residues: CASTEGARVNTEAFF. The CDR3 nucleotides are TGTGCCAGCACCGAGGGGGCGCGTGTGAACACTGAAGCTTTCTTT.

The chain employs TRBV3-1 (or the pseudogene TRBV3-2) and TRBJ2-1, with D unresolved. The V end was cut by 4 bases, the J end by 4 bases, with 11 bases between. CDR3 length: 14 residues. Germline-derived CDR1 and CDR2 are LGHDT and YNNKEL (reference sequence). Here the CDR3 DNA reads TGTGCCAGCAGCCCCCCTCGCGGATACAATGAGCAGTTCTTC. This sequence encodes CASSPPRGYNEQFF.

The chain links TRBV19 to TRBJ2-1; 13 nucleotides line up with TRBD2. The CDR3 has 15 residues. With 7 bases clipped from V and 3 bases from J, the junction kept 3 bases outside the gene matches. CDR1 LNHDA and CDR2 SQIVND come from the germline V gene (reference sequence). The CDR3 loop reads CASKLAGGIYNEQFF. CDR3 nucleotide sequence: TGTGCCAGTAAACTAGCGGGAGGGATCTACAATGAGCAGTTCTTC.

This clone was counted between two and nine times. This sequence joins TRBV7-8 and TRBJ1-1, with D possibly being TRBD1 (6 bases). The CDR3 length is 15 residues. Germline V gives CDR1 SGHVS, CDR2 FQNEAQ. Between the trimmed V and J ends, which lost 7 bases and 0 bases, there was a span of 15 bases. DNA of the CDR3: TGTGCCAGCACGATAATGGGGACATTGAACACTGAAGCTTTCTTT. Its translation: CASTIMGTLNTEAFF.

J is TRBJ1-2 and V is TRBV29-1; 7 positions agree with TRBD1. CDR1 and CDR2 from the germline V gene are SQVTM and ANQGSEA. The trim removed 3 bases at V and 3 bases at J, leaving 1 base unmatched. The CDR3 contains 12 residues. CDR3 sequence reads: CSVDRGDYGYTF. For the CDR3, the DNA is TGCAGCGTTGACAGGGGGGACTATGGCTACACCTTC.

This clone was counted between two and nine times. The V gene is TRBV5-4, the J gene TRBJ1-2, with D tentatively TRBD1 (6 bases). The V gene's germline CDR1 is SGHNT and CDR2 YYREEE (reference sequence). Trimming removed 5 bases from V and 7 bases from J, with 24 bases in between. The CDR3 contains 16 residues. The CDR3: CASSSILGARTSGYTF. CDR3 nucleotide sequence: TGTGCCAGCAGTTCCATCTTGGGGGCCCGCACCTCTGGCTACACCTTC.

The CDR3 loop reads CASTVTSGAETQYF. Here the CDR3 DNA reads TGTGCCAGTACCGTGACTAGCGGGGCGGAGACCCAGTACTTC. This chain links TRBV19 with TRBJ2-5; TRBD2 agrees at 11 bases. The length of the CDR3 is 14 residues. The V and J ends lost 7 bases and 5 bases, in that order; junction bases with no gene match: 6. Germline V gene sequence: CDR1 LNHDA, CDR2 SQIVND (reference sequence).

This clone occurred once. V and J are TRBV11-3 and TRBJ2-1, with D perhaps TRBD1 (5 bases). The CDR3 totals 16 residues. Germline CDR1 is SGHNT and CDR2 is YENEEA. Trimming stripped 5 bases from V and 2 bases from J, with 16 bases between. In DNA, the CDR3 is TGTGCCAGCAGCACCAATCAGGGTAGTGCCTACAATGAGCAGTTCTTC. This encodes CASSTNQGSAYNEQFF.

This rearrangement joins TRBV7-8 to TRBJ2-5, with a tentative D call TRBD1 (7 bases). V shed 8 bases and J shed 4 bases, with 14 bases lying between them. There are 13 residues in the CDR3. Germline V lookup: CDR1 SGHVS, CDR2 FQNEAQ. In DNA form, the CDR3 reads TGTGCCAGCGAGCAGGGGGGCCTAGAGACCCAGTACTTC. Translation gives CASEQGGLETQYF.

V and J are TRBV9 and TRBJ2-1; D remains unclear. V was shortened by 4 bases and J by 1 base, with 12 bases between the two germline ends. CDR3 length equals 15 residues. CDR1 SGDLS and CDR2 YYNGEE come from the germline V gene. The DNA for the CDR3 is TGTGCCAGCAGCTCGACAAGTTTTTCCTACAATGAGCAGTTCTTC. This translates into CASSSTSFSYNEQFF.

The rearrangement uses TRBV6-2 or TRBV6-3 and TRBJ1-5; D perhaps matches TRBD1 (6 bases). This CDR3 is built from 15 residues. Trimming shortened V by 2 bases and J by 2 bases, and 10 bases separated the two germline ends. Germline V gene lookup returns CDR1 MNHEY and CDR2 SVGEGT. The CDR3 protein is CASSYRAGGNQPQHF. The CDR3 region has the DNA TGTGCCAGCAGTTACCGCGCAGGGGGCAATCAGCCCCAGCATTTT.

This chain joins TRBV7-2 and TRBJ2-7; tentatively, D is TRBD2 (6 bases). CDR3 length: 13 amino acids. V was clipped by 5 bases and J by 3 bases, with 11 bases between them. CDR1 is SGHTA, CDR2 FQGNSA, per germline. The CDR3 nucleotides read TGTGCCAGCAGCGCAGGAGCGGGCTACGAGCAGTACGTC. Protein sequence: CASSAGAGYEQYV.

This sequence joins TRBV7-2 and TRBJ1-5, with 8 nucleotides matching TRBD1. The germline V gene has CDR1 SGHTA and CDR2 FQGNSA. The CDR3 runs 15 residues. The trim removed 6 bases at V and 2 bases at J, leaving 6 bases unmatched. The CDR3 reads CASRRRGQGNQPQHF. CDR3 bases: TGTGCCAGCAGGCGCCGGGGACAGGGCAATCAGCCCCAGCATTTT.

This chain connects TRBV4-1 to TRBJ1-2; D may be TRBD1 (5 bases). The CDR3 totals 14 residues. Trimming removed 1 base at V and 12 bases at J, with 18 bases between. The germline V gene has CDR1 MGHRA and CDR2 YSYEKL. CDR3 nucleotides: TGCGCCAGCAGCCAAGCAGTAGAATCCGGGGGACACACCTTC. Translating it yields CASSQAVESGGHTF.

The sample holds a few counts of this clone. The genes are TRBV3-1 (or the pseudogene TRBV3-2) and TRBJ1-1, with no clear D. This CDR3 spans 14 amino acids. The V end lost 2 bases, the J end lost 0 bases, and 7 bases lay between the germline ends. Germline values: CDR1 LGHDT, CDR2 YNNKEL (reference sequence). CDR3 sequence reads: CASSQTYMNTEAFF. The CDR3 coding sequence is TGTGCCAGCAGCCAAACATACATGAACACTGAAGCTTTCTTT.

The chain joins TRBV12-3 or TRBV12-4 to TRBJ1-2, with D unclear. The CDR3 totals 13 residues. V shed 6 bases and J shed 0 bases, with 8 bases lying between them. CDR3 protein: CASRAGTNYGYTF. The CDR3 DNA is TGTGCCAGCAGGGCCGGGACTAACTATGGCTACACCTTC.

The chain employs TRBV6-5 and TRBJ1-2, with D maybe TRBD1 (6 bases). Trimming pared 5 bases from V and 4 bases from J, leaving 11 bases between. The CDR3 length is 13 residues. In germline, CDR1 is MNHEY, CDR2 SVGAGI. The CDR3 bases are TGTGCCAGCAGTCTTGACAGGATCTATGGCTACACCTTC. Its translation: CASSLDRIYGYTF.

The chain employs TRBV12-3 or TRBV12-4 and TRBJ1-1; 7 positions agree with TRBD1. The CDR3 sequence is 11 residues long. The trim removed 6 bases at V and 8 bases at J, leaving 3 bases unmatched. CDR3: CASRMTGEAFF. Written as DNA, the CDR3 is TGTGCCAGCAGAATGACAGGGGAAGCTTTCTTT.

V and J are TRBV10-3 and TRBJ1-5; unclear D gene. The CDR3 spans 14 residues. The germline V gene has CDR1 ENHRY and CDR2 SYGVKD. V lost 6 bases, J lost 5 bases, and 14 bases lay in between. CDR3 residues: CAIRKEGDDQPQHF. The DNA for the CDR3 is TGTGCCATCAGGAAGGAGGGTGACGATCAGCCCCAGCATTTT.

This chain uses TRBV24-1 with TRBJ2-7, with a tentative D call TRBD2 (6 bases). V was clipped by 5 bases and J by 0 bases, with 19 bases between them. Per germline, CDR1 KGHDR and CDR2 SFDVKD. CDR3 length equals 17 residues. CDR3 in amino acids: CATSGNRGEALSYEQYV. The CDR3 region has the DNA TGTGCCACCAGTGGCAATAGAGGGGAGGCCCTCTCCTACGAGCAGTACGTC.

V and J are TRBV3-1 (or the pseudogene TRBV3-2) and TRBJ1-1; TRBD1 is a possible D gene (5 bases). Germline CDR1 is LGHDT and CDR2 is YNNKEL (reference sequence). V gave up 1 base and J gave up 8 bases, with 11 bases separating them. The CDR3 consists of 13 residues. The CDR3 sequence: CASSQGWGREAFF. The CDR3 region has the DNA TGTGCCAGCAGCCAAGGGTGGGGCCGAGAAGCTTTCTTT.

This clone was seen once. V is TRBV28 and J is TRBJ1-4; D perhaps matches TRBD1 (6 bases). Per the germline V gene, CDR1 is MDHEN and CDR2 is SYDVKM. V lost 7 bases and J 8 bases, leaving 17 bases between the germline ends. The CDR3 runs to 14 residues. CDR3 in amino acids: CASTRGGFGEKLFF. CDR3 in DNA: TGTGCCAGCACCAGGGGTGGTTTTGGGGAAAAACTGTTTTTT.

At least ten counts were recorded for this clone. This chain links TRBV25-1 with TRBJ1-2; D not resolved. Germline V gene data show CDR1 as MGHDK and CDR2 as SYGVNS. V was clipped by 5 bases and J by 7 bases, with 8 bases between them. CDR3 length equals 11 residues. The CDR3 DNA reads TGTGCCAGCAGTCCTGGCGGTGGCTACACCTTC. Translated, it gives CASSPGGGYTF.

This chain connects TRBV20-1 to TRBJ2-1; 12 bases line up with TRBD2. Germline lookup yields CDR1 DFQATT and CDR2 SNEGSKA (reference sequence). This CDR3 has 13 residues. Germline trimming cut 3 bases from V and 9 bases from J; bases unmatched to any gene: 3. CDR3 region: CSASLAGGGEQFF. CDR3 in DNA: TGCAGTGCTAGTCTAGCGGGAGGGGGTGAGCAGTTCTTC.

V usage is TRBV29-1 and J usage is TRBJ2-7; D is perhaps TRBD1 (5 bases). V was shortened by 3 bases and J by 0 bases, with 9 bases between the two germline ends. Germline CDR1 and CDR2: SQVTM and ANQGSEA. This CDR3 region has 13 residues. The CDR3: CSVDATGSYEQYF. The CDR3 bases are TGCAGCGTTGATGCAACAGGCTCCTACGAGCAGTACTTC.